This TCR beta chain was identified during a study of OX40 agonist ivuxolimab in advanced cancers. Study-level points and caveats: Not determined was the antigen specificity of the expanded peripheral T cells.

Blood draws occurred at baseline, cycle 4 day 1, and cycle 7 day 1. Germline V gives CDR1 GTSNPN, CDR2 SVGIG (reference sequence). CDR3 size: 14 residues. After removal of 4 bases from V and 2 bases from J, the junction contained 4 bases not matched to a gene. In regard to this clone: The antigen remains undetermined.

Libraries were prepared by immunoSEQ multiplex PCR; TCRdb keeps only in-frame clonotypes and omits some of them. Here the sample spans about 120,000 clones, around 89% being singletons. Sequences were derived from CD4+ or CD8+ T cells sorted from blood, sampled in a trial of the OX40 agonist ivuxolimab. This clonotype originated in an adult with an advanced solid tumor such as melanoma, head and neck, liver or kidney cancer. The chain has TRBV30 and TRBJ1-4; 7 bases agree with TRBD1. CDR3 bases: TGTGCCTGGACAGGGGGAGCGACTAATGAAAAACTGTTTTTT. Translating it yields CAWTGGATNEKLFF.